This T cell receptor beta chain is from a study of human T cells and chemical hapten exposure. General study results and limits: Expanded TCR counts at PT1 went up together with patch test score, a positive correlation.

About this clonotype itself: Its antigen remains unidentified.

TCRdb called the RACE reads again in MiXCR, with one record for every CDR3 protein. The repertoire holds some 80,000 distinct CDR3 sequences, with around 11% as singletons. Per germline, CDR1 SQVTM and CDR2 ANQGSEA. V was trimmed by 5 bases and J by 5 bases, leaving 16 bases between them. The CDR3 is 14 amino acids. The sample's time point: patch test 1, 2 weeks after DPC sensitization. Documented treatment: therapeutic diphenylcyclopropenone sensitization with weekly scalp DPC. The V call is TRBV29-1, the J call TRBJ2-4; D unresolved. This specimen was whole blood, taken in connection with sensitization to the hapten diphenylcyclopropenone (DPC). The origin of this receptor is a woman in her forties or fifties with alopecia areata. Some clones in this sample may be carry-over from other donors' samples. The CDR3 protein is CSVIKGFAQNIQYF. The CDR3 region has the DNA TGCAGCGTTATCAAAGGGTTTGCCCAAAACATTCAGTACTTC.